This T cell receptor beta chain was recovered during a study of blood T cells in healthy people across ages. There were at least 5.5 micrograms of total RNA extracted from every sample. Sample-barcoded 5' priming and a J-beta primer mix drove a second PCR of 7 to 11 cycles. TCRdb independently ran MiXCR on the 5' RACE reads; one entry per CDR3 protein. This sample carries 1.5 million to 2 million distinct CDR3 sequences, less than 50% of them seen once, and the ten largest clones take over 2%. The CDR3 runs 15 residues. V lost 6 bases to trimming and J lost 6 bases, with 20 bases between them. CDR1 and CDR2 (germline): MNHEY, SVGEGT. This clonotype was detected only a few times.

The V and J genes are TRBV6-2 or TRBV6-3 and TRBJ1-2; D is undetermined. The source material was blood. The clonotype originates from a woman in her thirties or forties in good health. This CDR3 reads CASSRYIDGSDGYTF. The CDR3 bases are TGTGCCAGCAGCCGATATATCGACGGGTCAGATGGCTACACCTTC.